This entry describes one T cell receptor beta chain. Its antigen remains unknown. The entry originates in a study of T cell repertoires in cytomegalovirus infection. TCRdb itself ran the reads through MiXCR, one entry per CDR3 protein. The table shows about 150,000 distinct CDR3 sequences, with roughly a sixth occurring only once. The germline CDR1 and CDR2 sequences are SGDLS and YYNGEE. CDR3 length equals 14 residues. V gave up 7 bases and J gave up 0 bases, with 11 bases separating them. Findings of the study overall: The study found HLA-C-restricted CMV-specific TCR beta clonotypes dominating the ex vivo response.

This receptor was obtained from a human donor in good health (CMV status not recorded). Some clones in this sample may be carry-over from other donors' samples. Material: CD8+ T cells from PBMCs. The genes are TRBV9 and TRBJ2-1, with a tentative D call TRBD2 (6 bases). The CDR3 DNA follows: TGTGCCAGCGGTGGAGGGAGCTCCTACAATGAGCAGTTCTTC. As protein: CASGGGSSYNEQFF. Full variable domain (remainder filled in from reference TRBV9 and TRBJ2-1): DSGVTQTPKHLITATGQRVTLRCSPRSGDLSVYWYQQSLDQGLQFLIQYYNGEERAKGNILERFSAQQFPDLHSELNLSSLELGDSALYFCASGGGSSYNEQFFGPGTRLTVL.